This T cell receptor beta chain was profiled in a study of T cell responses to AZD1222 COVID-19 vaccine. Study results and caveats: A mostly white British donor set with more females was recruited, and clonal diversity was possibly underestimated. Nearly half of unique spike-specific TCRs reportedly avoided B.1.351 and B.1.1.7 mutated regions. Seropositive status at baseline applied to only a handful of AZD1222 recipients. CD4 TCRs associated with vaccination spanned spike, dominating at 160-218 and 743-854.

The CDR3 totals 14 residues. Germline V gives CDR1 SGHTA, CDR2 FQGNSA. V gave up 3 bases and J gave up 7 bases, with 16 bases separating them. This clone was picked up one time. Its antigen is undetermined. Data came from immunoSEQ multiplex PCR; TCRdb stores just in-frame clones and leaves some out. Among approximately 130,000 clones, approximately 93% were seen once, and the ten largest hold around 3.3%. The clonotype originates from an adult in good health. The sample was peripheral blood, taken on day 0 of AZD1222 vaccination. The genes are TRBV7-2 and TRBJ2-7; no reliable D call. The CDR3 is CASSLEPRTAEQYF. DNA for the CDR3: TGTGCCAGCAGCTTGGAGCCCCGGACGGCGGAGCAGTACTTC.